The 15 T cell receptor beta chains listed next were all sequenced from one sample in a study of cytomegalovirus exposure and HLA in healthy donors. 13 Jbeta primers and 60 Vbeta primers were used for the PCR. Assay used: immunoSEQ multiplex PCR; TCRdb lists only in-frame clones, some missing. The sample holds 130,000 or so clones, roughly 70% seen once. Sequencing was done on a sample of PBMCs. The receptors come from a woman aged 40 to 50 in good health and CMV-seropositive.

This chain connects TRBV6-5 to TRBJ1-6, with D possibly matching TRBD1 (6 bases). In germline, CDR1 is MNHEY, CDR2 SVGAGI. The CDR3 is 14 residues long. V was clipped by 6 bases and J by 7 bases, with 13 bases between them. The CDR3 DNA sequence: TGTGCCAGCAGCCGGACAGCGTCGAATTCACCCCTCCACTTT. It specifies CASSRTASNSPLHF.

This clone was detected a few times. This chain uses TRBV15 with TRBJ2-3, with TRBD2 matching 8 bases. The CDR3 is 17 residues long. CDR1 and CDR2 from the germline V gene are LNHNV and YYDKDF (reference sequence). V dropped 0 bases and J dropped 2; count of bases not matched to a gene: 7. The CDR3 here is CATSRDLRGAYTDTQYF. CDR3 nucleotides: TGTGCCACCAGCAGAGACCTGCGGGGGGCGTACACAGATACGCAGTATTTT.

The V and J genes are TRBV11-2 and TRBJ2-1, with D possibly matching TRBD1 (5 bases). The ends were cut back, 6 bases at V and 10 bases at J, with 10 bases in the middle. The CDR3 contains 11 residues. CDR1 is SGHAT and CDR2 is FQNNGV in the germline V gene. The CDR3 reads CASRVGLEQFF. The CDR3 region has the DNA TGTGCCAGCAGGGTGGGGCTCGAGCAGTTCTTC.

The CDR3 loop reads CASSYSPGQSREQYF. The CDR3 region has the DNA TGTGCCAGCAGTTACTCCCCGGGACAGTCGCGCGAGCAGTACTTC. The gene calls are TRBV6-6 and TRBJ2-7; 7 nucleotides align to TRBD1. Germline V lookup: CDR1 MNHNY, CDR2 SVGAGI (reference sequence). This CDR3 spans 15 amino acids. With V trimmed by 0 bases and J by 6 bases, 8 bases remained unmatched.

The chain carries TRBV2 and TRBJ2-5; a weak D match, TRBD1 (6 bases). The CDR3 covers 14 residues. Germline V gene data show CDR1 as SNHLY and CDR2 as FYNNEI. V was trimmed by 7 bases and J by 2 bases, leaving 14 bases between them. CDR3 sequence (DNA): TGTGCCAGCACCAATACAGGGAATCAAGAGACCCAGTACTTC. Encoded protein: CASTNTGNQETQYF. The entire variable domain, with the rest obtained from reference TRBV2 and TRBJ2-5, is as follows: EPEVTQTPSHQVTQMGQEVILRCVPISNHLYFYWYRQILGQKVEFLVSFYNNEISEKSEIFDDQFSVERPDGSNFTLKIRSTKLEDSAMYFCASTNTGNQETQYFGPGTRLLVL.

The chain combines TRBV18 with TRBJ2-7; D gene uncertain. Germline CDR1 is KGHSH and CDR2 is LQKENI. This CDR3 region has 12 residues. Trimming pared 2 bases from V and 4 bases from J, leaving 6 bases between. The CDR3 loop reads CASSPTEYEQYF. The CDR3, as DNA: TGTGCCAGCTCACCAACCGAGTACGAGCAGTACTTC.

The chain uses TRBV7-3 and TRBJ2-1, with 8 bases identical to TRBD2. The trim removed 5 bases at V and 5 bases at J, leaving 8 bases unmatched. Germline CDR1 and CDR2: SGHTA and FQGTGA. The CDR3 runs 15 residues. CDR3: CASSATSGPNNEQFF. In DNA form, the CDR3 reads TGTGCCAGCAGCGCCACTAGCGGTCCCAACAATGAGCAGTTCTTC.

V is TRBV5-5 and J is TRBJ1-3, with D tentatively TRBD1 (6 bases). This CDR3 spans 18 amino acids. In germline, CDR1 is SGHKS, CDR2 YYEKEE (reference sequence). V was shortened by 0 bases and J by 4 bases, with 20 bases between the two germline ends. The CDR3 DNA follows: TGTGCCAGCAGCTTGGCCGCCCTACAGGGAATGGCGGGAAACACCATATATTTT. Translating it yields CASSLAALQGMAGNTIYF.

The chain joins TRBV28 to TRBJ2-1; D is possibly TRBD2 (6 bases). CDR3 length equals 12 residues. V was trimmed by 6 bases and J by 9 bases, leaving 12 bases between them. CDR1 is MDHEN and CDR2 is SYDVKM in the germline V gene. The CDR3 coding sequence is TGTGCCAGCAGGCAACGGGAGACTGAGCAGTTCTTC. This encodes CASRQRETEQFF.

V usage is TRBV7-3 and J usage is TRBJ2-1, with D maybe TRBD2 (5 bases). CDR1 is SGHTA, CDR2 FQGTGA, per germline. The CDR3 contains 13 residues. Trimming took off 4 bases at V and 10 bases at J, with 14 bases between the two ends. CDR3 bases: TGTGCCAGCAGCTCCCCTCTAGAGCGGGAGCAGTTCTTC. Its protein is CASSSPLEREQFF.

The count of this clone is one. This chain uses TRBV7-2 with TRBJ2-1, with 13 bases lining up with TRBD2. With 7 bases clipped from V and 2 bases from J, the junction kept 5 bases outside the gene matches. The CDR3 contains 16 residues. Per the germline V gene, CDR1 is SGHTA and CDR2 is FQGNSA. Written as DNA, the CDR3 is TGTGCCAGCACCGGGACTAGCGGGACACCCTACAATGAGCAGTTCTTC. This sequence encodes CASTGTSGTPYNEQFF.

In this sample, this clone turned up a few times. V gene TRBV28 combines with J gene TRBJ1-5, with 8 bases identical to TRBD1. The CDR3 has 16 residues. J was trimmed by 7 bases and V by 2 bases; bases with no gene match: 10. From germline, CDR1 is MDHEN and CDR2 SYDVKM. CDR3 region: CASSLRGQVFIQPQHF. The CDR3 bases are TGTGCCAGCAGTTTAAGGGGACAGGTTTTTATCCAGCCCCAGCATTTT.

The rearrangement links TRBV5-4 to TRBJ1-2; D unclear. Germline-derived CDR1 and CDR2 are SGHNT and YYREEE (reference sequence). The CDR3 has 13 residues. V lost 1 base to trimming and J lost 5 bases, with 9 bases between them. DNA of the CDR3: TGTGCCAGCAGCTTGCGTCAGTATTATGGCTACACCTTC. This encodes CASSLRQYYGYTF.

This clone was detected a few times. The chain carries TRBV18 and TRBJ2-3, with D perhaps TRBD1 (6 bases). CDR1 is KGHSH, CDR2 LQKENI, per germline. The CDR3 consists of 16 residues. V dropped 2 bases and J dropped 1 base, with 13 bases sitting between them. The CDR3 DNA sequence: TGTGCCAGCTCACCATTGACAGGTCTGGGCACAGATACGCAGTATTTT. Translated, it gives CASSPLTGLGTDTQYF.

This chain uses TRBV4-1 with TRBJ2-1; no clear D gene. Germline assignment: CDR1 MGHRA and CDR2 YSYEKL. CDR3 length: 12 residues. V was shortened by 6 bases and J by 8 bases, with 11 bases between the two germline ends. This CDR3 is CASRVSFDEQFF. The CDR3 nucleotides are TGCGCCAGCAGGGTAAGCTTCGATGAGCAGTTCTTC.